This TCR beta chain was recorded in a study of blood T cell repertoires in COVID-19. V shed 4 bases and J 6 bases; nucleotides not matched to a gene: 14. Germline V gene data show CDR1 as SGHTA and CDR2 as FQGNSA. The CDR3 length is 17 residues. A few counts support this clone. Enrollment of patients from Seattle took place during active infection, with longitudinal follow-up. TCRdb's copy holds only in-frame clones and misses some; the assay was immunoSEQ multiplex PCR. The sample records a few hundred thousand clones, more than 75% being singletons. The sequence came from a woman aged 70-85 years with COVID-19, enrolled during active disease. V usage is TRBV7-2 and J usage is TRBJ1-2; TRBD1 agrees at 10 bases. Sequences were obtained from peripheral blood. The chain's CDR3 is CASSYNTWAGTGDGYTF. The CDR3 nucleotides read TGTGCCAGCAGCTATAATACCTGGGCCGGGACAGGGGATGGCTACACCTTC.